The entry that follows covers one T cell receptor (beta chain) sequence. Its antigen is undetermined. The PCR made use of 60 Vbeta and 13 Jbeta primers. Clones were read by immunoSEQ multiplex PCR, and TCRdb kept only the in-frame ones, dropping some. The sample includes more than 90,000 clones, about 75% of them seen just once. This entry belongs to a study of cytomegalovirus exposure and HLA in healthy donors. Study outcomes and limitations: In vitro assays verified that a few CMV-associated chains recognized CMV antigens specifically. An analysis was carried out at a later point. It showed that HLA-associated TCR beta chains were more clonally expanded than equally common non-associated chains. Reportedly, cytomegalovirus status was diagnosed with high sensitivity and specificity. There were approximately 150 TCR beta chains listed as cytomegalovirus-associated.

Per the germline V gene, CDR1 is MNHNS and CDR2 is SASEGT. The CDR3 contains 18 residues. The V gene lost 2 bases and the J gene lost 3 bases, with 22 bases spanning the gap. The sample was PBMCs. This sequence originates from a man aged 35-49 years in good health and CMV-seropositive. V and J are TRBV6-1 and TRBJ1-1; weak D call: TRBD1 (6 bases). This chain's CDR3 is CASSERATGMGPDTEAFF. For the CDR3, the DNA is TGTGCCAGCAGTGAAAGGGCTACAGGGATGGGCCCGGACACTGAAGCTTTCTTT.